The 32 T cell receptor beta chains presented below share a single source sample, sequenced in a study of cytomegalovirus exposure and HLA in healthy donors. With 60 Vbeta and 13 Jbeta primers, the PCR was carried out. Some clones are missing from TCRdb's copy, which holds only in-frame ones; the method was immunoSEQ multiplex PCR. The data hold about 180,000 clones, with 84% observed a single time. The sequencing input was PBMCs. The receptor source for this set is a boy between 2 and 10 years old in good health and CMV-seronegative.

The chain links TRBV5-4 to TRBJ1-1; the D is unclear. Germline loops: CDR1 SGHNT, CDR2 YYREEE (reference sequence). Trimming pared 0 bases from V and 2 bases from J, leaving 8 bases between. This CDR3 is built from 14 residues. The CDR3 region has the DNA TGTGCCAGCAGCTTGGTACAGTCAAACACTGAAGCTTTCTTT. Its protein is CASSLVQSNTEAFF.

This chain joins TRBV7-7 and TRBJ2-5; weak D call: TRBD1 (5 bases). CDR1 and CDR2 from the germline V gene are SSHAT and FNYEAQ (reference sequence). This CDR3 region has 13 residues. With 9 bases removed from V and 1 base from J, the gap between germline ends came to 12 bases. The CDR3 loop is CASSIDSQETQYF. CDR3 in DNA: TGTGCCAGTAGCATAGACAGCCAAGAGACCCAGTACTTC.

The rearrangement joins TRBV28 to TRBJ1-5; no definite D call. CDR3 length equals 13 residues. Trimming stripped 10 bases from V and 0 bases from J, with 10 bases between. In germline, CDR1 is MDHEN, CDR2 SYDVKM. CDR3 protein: CATSGYSNQPQHF. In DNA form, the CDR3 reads TGTGCCACATCAGGTTATAGCAATCAGCCCCAGCATTTT.

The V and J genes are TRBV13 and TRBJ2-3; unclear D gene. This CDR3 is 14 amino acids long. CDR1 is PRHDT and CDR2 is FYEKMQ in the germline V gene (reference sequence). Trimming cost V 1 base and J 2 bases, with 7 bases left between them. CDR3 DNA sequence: TGTGCCAGCAGCTTAGCCAGGCTCACAGATACGCAGTATTTT. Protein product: CASSLARLTDTQYF.

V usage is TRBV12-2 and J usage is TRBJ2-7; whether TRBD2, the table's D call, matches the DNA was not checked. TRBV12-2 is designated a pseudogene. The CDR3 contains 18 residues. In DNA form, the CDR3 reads TGTGCAAGTCGCTTATCAAAAGGGACTAGCGGCCTCTCCTACGAGCAGTACTTC. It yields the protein CASRLSKGTSGLSYEQYF.

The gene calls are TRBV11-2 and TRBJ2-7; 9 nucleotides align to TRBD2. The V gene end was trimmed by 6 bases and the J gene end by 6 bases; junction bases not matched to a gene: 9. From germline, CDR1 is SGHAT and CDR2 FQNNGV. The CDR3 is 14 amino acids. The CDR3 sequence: CASRETSGRPEQYF. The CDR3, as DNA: TGTGCCAGCAGGGAGACTAGCGGACGACCCGAGCAGTACTTC.

CDR3 in DNA: TGTGCCAGTAGGGACAGGTCCTCAGCCTACGAGCAGTACTTC. Translating gives CASRDRSSAYEQYF. The chain carries TRBV19 and TRBJ2-7; 7 positions agree with TRBD1. The CDR3 is made up of 14 amino acids. V lost 6 bases to trimming and J lost 2 bases; unmatched junction nucleotides: 7. Germline loops: CDR1 LNHDA, CDR2 SQIVND (reference sequence).

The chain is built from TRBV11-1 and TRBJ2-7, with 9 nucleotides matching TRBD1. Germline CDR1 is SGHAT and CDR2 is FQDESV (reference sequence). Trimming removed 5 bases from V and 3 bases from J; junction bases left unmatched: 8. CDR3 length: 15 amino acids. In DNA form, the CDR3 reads TGTGCCAGCAGCCCCCGCGGACAGGGGAGCTACGAGCAGTACTTC. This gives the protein CASSPRGQGSYEQYF.

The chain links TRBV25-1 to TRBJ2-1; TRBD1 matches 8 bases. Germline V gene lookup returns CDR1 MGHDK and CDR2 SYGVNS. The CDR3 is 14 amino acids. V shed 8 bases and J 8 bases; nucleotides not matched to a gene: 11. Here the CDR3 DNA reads TGTGCCAGCCAAATCCGGGACAGGAGTTATGAGCAGTTCTTC. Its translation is CASQIRDRSYEQFF.

CDR3 DNA: TGCAGCGTTGCACAGGGTCCTAACTATGGCTACACCTTC. Translating gives CSVAQGPNYGYTF. V and J are TRBV29-1 and TRBJ1-2; D possibly corresponds to TRBD1 (6 bases). Trimming took off 4 bases at V and 0 bases at J, with 9 bases between the two ends. This CDR3 comprises 13 residues. Germline-derived CDR1 and CDR2 are SQVTM and ANQGSEA. Supplemented by reference TRBV29-1 and TRBJ1-2, the full variable domain reads SAVISQKPSRDICQRGTSLTIQCQVDSQVTMMFWYRQQPGQSLTLIATANQGSEATYESGFVIDKFPISRPNLTFSTLTVSNMSPEDSSIYLCSVAQGPNYGYTFGSGTRLTVV.

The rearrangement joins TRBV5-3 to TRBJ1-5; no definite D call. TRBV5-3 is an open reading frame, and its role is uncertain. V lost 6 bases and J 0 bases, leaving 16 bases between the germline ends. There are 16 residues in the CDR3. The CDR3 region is CARNLTGSYSNQPQHF. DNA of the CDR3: TGTGCCAGAAACCTGACGGGGAGCTATAGCAATCAGCCCCAGCATTTT.

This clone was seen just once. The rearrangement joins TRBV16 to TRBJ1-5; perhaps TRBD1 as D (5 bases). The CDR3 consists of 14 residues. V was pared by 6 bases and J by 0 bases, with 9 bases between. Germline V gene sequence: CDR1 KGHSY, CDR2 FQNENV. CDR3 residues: CASRRGGSNQPQHF. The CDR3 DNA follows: TGTGCCAGCAGAAGGGGTGGTAGCAATCAGCCCCAGCATTTT.

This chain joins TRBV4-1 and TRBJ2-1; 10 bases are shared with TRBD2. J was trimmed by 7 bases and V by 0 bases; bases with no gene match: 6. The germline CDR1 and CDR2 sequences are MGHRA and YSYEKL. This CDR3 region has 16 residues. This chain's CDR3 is CASSQEGPAGGNEQFF. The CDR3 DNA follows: TGCGCCAGCAGCCAAGAAGGACCAGCGGGAGGGAATGAGCAGTTCTTC.

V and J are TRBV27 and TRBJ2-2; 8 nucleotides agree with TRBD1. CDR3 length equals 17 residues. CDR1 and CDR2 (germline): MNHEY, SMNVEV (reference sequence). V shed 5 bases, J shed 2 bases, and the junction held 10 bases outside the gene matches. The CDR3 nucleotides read TGTGCCAGCAGTATCCGTACAGGGGGAGCTAACACCGGGGAGCTGTTTTTT. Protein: CASSIRTGGANTGELFF.

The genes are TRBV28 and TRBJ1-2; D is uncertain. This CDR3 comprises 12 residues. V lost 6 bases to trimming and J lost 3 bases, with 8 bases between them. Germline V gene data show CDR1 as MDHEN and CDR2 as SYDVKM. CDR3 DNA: TGTGCCAGCAGCTCCGGGGACTATGGCTACACCTTC. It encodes CASSSGDYGYTF.

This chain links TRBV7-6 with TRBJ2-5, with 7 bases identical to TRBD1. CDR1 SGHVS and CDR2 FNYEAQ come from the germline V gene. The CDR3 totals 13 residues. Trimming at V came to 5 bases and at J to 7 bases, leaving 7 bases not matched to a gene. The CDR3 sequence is CASSPQEGATQYF. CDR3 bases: TGTGCCAGCAGCCCCCAAGAGGGGGCGACCCAGTACTTC.

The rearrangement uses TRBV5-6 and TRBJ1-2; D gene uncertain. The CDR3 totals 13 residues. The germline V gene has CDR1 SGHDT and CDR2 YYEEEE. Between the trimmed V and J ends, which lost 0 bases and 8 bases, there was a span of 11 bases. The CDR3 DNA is TGTGCCAGCAGCTTGGGATCTTCGGGGGGCTACACCTTC. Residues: CASSLGSSGGYTF. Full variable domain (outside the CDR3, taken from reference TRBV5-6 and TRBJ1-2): DAGVTQSPTHLIKTRGQQVTLRCSPKSGHDTVSWYQQALGQGPQFIFQYYEEEERQRGNFPDRFSGHQFPNYSSELNVNALLLGDSALYLCASSLGSSGGYTFGSGTRLTVV.

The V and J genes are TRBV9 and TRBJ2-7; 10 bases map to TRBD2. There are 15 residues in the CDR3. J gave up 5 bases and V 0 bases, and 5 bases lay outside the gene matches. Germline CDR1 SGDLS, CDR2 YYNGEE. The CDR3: CASSVDLAGAHEQYF. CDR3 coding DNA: TGTGCCAGCAGCGTAGACCTAGCGGGAGCCCACGAGCAGTACTTC.

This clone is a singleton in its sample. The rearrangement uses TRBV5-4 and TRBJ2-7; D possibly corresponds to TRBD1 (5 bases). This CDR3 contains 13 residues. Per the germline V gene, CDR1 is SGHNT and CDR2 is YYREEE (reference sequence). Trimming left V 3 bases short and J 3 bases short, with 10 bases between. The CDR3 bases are TGTGCCAGCAGCTCGATGACAGACTACGAGCAGTACTTC. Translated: CASSSMTDYEQYF.

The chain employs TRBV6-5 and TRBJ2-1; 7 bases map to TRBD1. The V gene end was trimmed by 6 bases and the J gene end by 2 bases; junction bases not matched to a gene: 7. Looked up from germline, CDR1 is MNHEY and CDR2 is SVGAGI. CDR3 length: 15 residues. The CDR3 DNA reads TGTGCCAGCAGCCTTCGAGGACAGGCCTACAATGAGCAGTTCTTC. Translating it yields CASSLRGQAYNEQFF.

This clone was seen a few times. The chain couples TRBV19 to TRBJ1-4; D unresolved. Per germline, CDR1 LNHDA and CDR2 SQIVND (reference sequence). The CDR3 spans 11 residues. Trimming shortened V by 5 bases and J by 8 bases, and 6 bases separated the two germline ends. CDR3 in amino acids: CASSSREKLFF. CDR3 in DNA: TGTGCCAGTAGTTCCAGGGAAAAACTGTTTTTT.

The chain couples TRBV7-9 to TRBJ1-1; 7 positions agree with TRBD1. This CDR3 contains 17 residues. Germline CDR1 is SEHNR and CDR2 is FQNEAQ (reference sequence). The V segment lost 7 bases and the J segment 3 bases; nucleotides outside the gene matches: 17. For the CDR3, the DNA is TGTGCCAGCAACCACGGTGGCAGGGGGATACCCTACACTGAAGCTTTCTTT. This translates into CASNHGGRGIPYTEAFF.

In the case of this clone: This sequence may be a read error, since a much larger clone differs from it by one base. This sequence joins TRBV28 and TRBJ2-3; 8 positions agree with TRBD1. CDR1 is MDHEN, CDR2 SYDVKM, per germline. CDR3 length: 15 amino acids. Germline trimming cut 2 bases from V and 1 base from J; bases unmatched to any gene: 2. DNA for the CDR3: TGTGCCAGCAGTTTAATGACAGGGGGCACAGATACGCAGTATTTT. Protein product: CASSLMTGGTDTQYF.

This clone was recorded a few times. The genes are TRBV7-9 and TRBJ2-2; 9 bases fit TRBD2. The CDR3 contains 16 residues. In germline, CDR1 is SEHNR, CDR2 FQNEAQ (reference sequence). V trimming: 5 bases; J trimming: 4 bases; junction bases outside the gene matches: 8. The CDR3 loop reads CASSPWGTSSTGELFF. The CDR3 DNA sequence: TGTGCCAGCAGCCCGTGGGGGACTAGCTCCACCGGGGAGCTGTTTTTT. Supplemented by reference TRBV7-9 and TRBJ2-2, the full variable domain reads DTGVSQNPRHKITKRGQNVTFRCDPISEHNRLYWYRQTLGQGPEFLTYFQNEAQLEKSRLLSDRFSAERPKGSFSTLEIQRTEQGDSAMYLCASSPWGTSSTGELFFGEGSRLTVL.

For the CDR3, the DNA is TGCGCCAGCAGCCAAGTTGAATCAGGGGATCAGCCCCAGCATTTT. Translation gives CASSQVESGDQPQHF. V gene TRBV4-1 combines with J gene TRBJ1-5, with D perhaps TRBD1 (6 bases). The CDR3 covers 15 residues. Germline CDR1 reads MGHRA; CDR2 reads YSYEKL. V lost 1 base to trimming and J lost 5 bases, with 12 bases between them.

CDR3 sequence (DNA): TGTGCCAGCTCACCGTACGGGAACACTGAAGCTTTCTTT. Its translation is CASSPYGNTEAFF. V gene TRBV18 combines with J gene TRBJ1-1; D call uncertain. Between the trimmed V and J ends, which lost 3 bases and 1 base, there was a span of 6 bases. CDR3 length: 13 amino acids. From germline, CDR1 is KGHSH and CDR2 LQKENI.

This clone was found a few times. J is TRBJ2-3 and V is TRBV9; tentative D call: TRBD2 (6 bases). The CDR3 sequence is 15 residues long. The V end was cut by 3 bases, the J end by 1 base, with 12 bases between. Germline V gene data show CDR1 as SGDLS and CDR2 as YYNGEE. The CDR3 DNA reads TGTGCCAGCAGCGACCGGGGGTCCCGCACAGATACGCAGTATTTT. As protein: CASSDRGSRTDTQYF.

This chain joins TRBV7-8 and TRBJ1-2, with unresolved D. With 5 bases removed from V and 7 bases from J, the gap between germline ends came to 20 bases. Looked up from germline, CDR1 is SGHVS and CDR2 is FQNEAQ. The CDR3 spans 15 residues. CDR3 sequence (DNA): TGTGCCAGCAGCGAATTCTACCGGGTTCCGGGTGGCTACACCTTC. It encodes CASSEFYRVPGGYTF.

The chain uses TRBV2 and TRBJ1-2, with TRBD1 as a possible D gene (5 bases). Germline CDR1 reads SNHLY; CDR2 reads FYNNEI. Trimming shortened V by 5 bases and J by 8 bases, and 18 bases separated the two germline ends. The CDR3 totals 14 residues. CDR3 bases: TGTGCCAGCAGTCGGGACTCTTGGGGGGAAGGCTACACCTTC. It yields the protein CASSRDSWGEGYTF.

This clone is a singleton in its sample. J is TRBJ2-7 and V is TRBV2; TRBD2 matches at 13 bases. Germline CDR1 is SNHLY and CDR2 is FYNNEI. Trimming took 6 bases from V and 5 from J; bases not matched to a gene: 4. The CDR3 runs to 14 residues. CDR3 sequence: CASSLGLAGHEQYF. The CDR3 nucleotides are TGTGCCAGCAGCTTGGGACTAGCGGGACACGAGCAGTACTTC.

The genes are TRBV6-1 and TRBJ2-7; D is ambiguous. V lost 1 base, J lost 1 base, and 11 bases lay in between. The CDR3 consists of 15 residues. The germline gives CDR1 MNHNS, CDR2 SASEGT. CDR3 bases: TGTGCCAGCAGTGAAGGCGGCGTAGATTCCTACGAGCAGTACTTC. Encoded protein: CASSEGGVDSYEQYF.

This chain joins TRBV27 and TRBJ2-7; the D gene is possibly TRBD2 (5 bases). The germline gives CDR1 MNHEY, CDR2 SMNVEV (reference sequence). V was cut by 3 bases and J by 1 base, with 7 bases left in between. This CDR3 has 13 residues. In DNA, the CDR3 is TGTGCCAGCAGTTTGGGCGGGTCCTACGAGCAGTACTTC. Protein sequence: CASSLGGSYEQYF.